This TCR beta chain was found in a study of blood T cell repertoires in COVID-19. Across the study: Acute and convalescent COVID-19 samples came from the United States, Italy and Spain. T cells, B-cell-depleted T cells, or PBMCs provided the cDNA or gDNA that served as material.

Losses at the gene ends were 4 bases for V and 2 bases for J; bases not matched to a gene: 5. The CDR3 has 15 amino acids. The V gene's germline CDR1 is LNHDA and CDR2 SQIVND (reference sequence). Followed over time, Seattle patients had been enrolled while infection was active. In the authors' workflow: Amplified reference gene primers provided the basis for estimating nucleated cell counts. The data were produced by immunoSEQ multiplex PCR, yet TCRdb's version contains in-frame clones alone and is incomplete. The V and J calls and clone size come from that table; D and trimming were worked out from the DNA. In the table there are approximately 58,000 clones, approximately 80% of which are singletons.

The sample taken for sequencing was peripheral blood. The receptor was isolated from a man aged 55 to 70 with COVID-19, enrolled during active disease. The V gene is TRBV19, the J gene TRBJ2-3, with 8 bases that match TRBD2. CDR3 residues: CASSRGSGDTDTQYF. The CDR3 DNA reads TGTGCCAGTAGTAGGGGTAGCGGGGACACAGATACGCAGTATTTT.